Listed below are T cell receptor beta chains from one sample, sequenced in a study of spatial heterogeneity in lung cancer. TCRdb re-analysed the 5' RACE reads in MiXCR, keeping a single row per CDR3 protein. The sample carries 35,000 to 55,000 distinct CDR3 sequences, nearly 7% recorded once. The source material was PBMCs, sampled at surgery. The receptors shown here come from a female donor with early-stage non-small cell lung cancer. Both conserved end residues are part of each CDR3. D genes are given only for firm matches. Clone size is shown for a subset of rows, as once, few, many or a class of expanded clone.

CDR3nt: TGTGCCATCAGTGGGTACTATGGCTACACCTTC; CDR3aa: CAISGYYGYTF; j_gene: TRBJ1-2; d_gene: -; abundance: many; v_gene: TRBV10-3
CDR3nt: TGTGCCAGCGCTGTGGGTAATCAGCCCCAGCATTTT; CDR3aa: CASAVGNQPQHF; j_gene: TRBJ1-5; d_gene: -; abundance: -; v_gene: TRBV7-9
CDR3nt: TGCGCCAGCAGCCCGACCGGGACATCTCATGGCTACACCTTC; CDR3aa: CASSPTGTSHGYTF; j_gene: TRBJ1-2; d_gene: -; abundance: many; v_gene: TRBV4-1
CDR3nt: TGTGCCAGCAGTTTATCTGGGGGTCAGCGTACCTACGAGCAGTACTTC; CDR3aa: CASSLSGGQRTYEQYF; j_gene: TRBJ2-7; d_gene: -; abundance: few; v_gene: TRBV27
CDR3nt: TGTGCCACCAGTGATCCGCTTCGGGACCACGGTCGAGAGACCCAGTACTTC; CDR3aa: CATSDPLRDHGRETQYF; j_gene: TRBJ2-5; d_gene: -; abundance: many; v_gene: TRBV24-1
CDR3nt: TGCAGTGCTAGCCGGGACAGGAATCAGCCCCAGCATTTT; CDR3aa: CSASRDRNQPQHF; j_gene: TRBJ1-5; d_gene: TRBD1; abundance: many; v_gene: TRBV20-1
CDR3nt: TGTGCCAGCAGCTTCACTCGTGCGGGCATCCAAGAGACCCAGTACTTC; CDR3aa: CASSFTRAGIQETQYF; j_gene: TRBJ2-5; d_gene: -; abundance: many; v_gene: TRBV11-2
CDR3nt: TGTGCCGCCGGCGGGGCTTACTACAATGAGCAGTTCTTC; CDR3aa: CAAGGAYYNEQFF; j_gene: TRBJ2-1; d_gene: -; abundance: few; v_gene: TRBV19
CDR3nt: TGTGCCAGCAGCACCTCTCAGGGTTATAACTATGGCTACACCTTC; CDR3aa: CASSTSQGYNYGYTF; j_gene: TRBJ1-2; d_gene: -; abundance: -; v_gene: TRBV12-3/TRBV12-4
CDR3nt: TGTGCCAGCAGTCCAGGGACGATAGAGACTCAGCCCCAGCATTTT; CDR3aa: CASSPGTIETQPQHF; j_gene: TRBJ1-5; d_gene: -; abundance: many; v_gene: TRBV2
CDR3nt: TGTGCTAGTGGTCCCCAGGGGTTGTACAATGAGCAGTTCTTC; CDR3aa: CASGPQGLYNEQFF; j_gene: TRBJ2-1; d_gene: -; abundance: -; v_gene: TRBV12-5